This T cell receptor beta chain was recorded in a study of blood T cell repertoires in COVID-19. About the research overall: There were acute and convalescent COVID-19 samples, and they came from the United States, Italy and Spain. Sources were T cells, B-cell-depleted T cells, or PBMCs; the material itself was cDNA or gDNA.

V lost 0 bases and J lost 3, with 9 bases in between. The CDR3 is made up of 14 amino acids. Germline V gene sequence: CDR1 SGDLS, CDR2 YYNGEE. Authors' methods: Scientists estimated how many nucleated cells there were by amplifying reference gene primers. TCRdb's table, derived via immunoSEQ multiplex PCR, lists solely in-frame clones and lacks some. D and trimming come from the DNA, and the V and J calls and clone size come from that table. The table records about 270,000 clones, 85% to 90% of them present only once. The clonotype originates from a woman aged 18 to 35 who had recovered from COVID-19. The sample consisted of PBMCs or T cells enriched from blood (not recorded which). V is TRBV9 and J is TRBJ1-1, with unresolved D. In DNA, the CDR3 is TGTGCCAGCAGCGTAGGTGACGGGTACACTGAAGCTTTCTTT. Translation gives CASSVGDGYTEAFF.